A single sample is the source of the 13 T cell receptor beta chains below, sequenced in a study of CD8+CD57+ T cells in acquired aplastic anemia. It was patients with CD8+CD57+ cell expansion by flow cytometry who were chosen for sequencing. The template for TCR beta VDJ and CDR3 sequence profiling was genomic DNA. TCRdb used MiXCR to reprocess the reads, holding one entry per CDR3 protein. The sample has roughly 250,000 distinct CDR3 sequences; roughly 82% are singletons. Sequenced material: sorted CD4+, CD8+, or CD8+CD57+ T cells (not recorded which) from PBMCs. These receptors came from a human donor with aplastic anemia.

Comments on this clonotype: The conserved phenylalanine or tryptophan normally closing the CDR3 is absent here, so this likely arose from a read error. Because the CDR3's place on the DNA is in doubt, the DNA is left out and the CDR3 is given as listed by TCRdb. The chain carries TRBV7-9 and TRBJ1-2; the table's D gene call, TRBD1, was not cross checked with the DNA. Per the germline V gene, CDR1 is SEHNR and CDR2 is FQNEAQ (reference sequence). The CDR3 has 13 amino acids, counting both end residues. CDR3 loop: CASSPGRAGGLRI.

A few counts support this clonotype. The chain is built from TRBV9 and TRBJ1-1; D is unclear. This CDR3 contains 15 residues. V lost 0 bases, J lost 11 bases, and 20 bases lay in between. The germline V gene has CDR1 SGDLS and CDR2 YYNGEE. The DNA of the CDR3 is TGTGCCAGCAGCGTAGGGTCAGATACGCAGTATGATGCTTTCTTT. The encoded protein is CASSVGSDTQYDAFF.

V usage is TRBV11-3 and J usage is TRBJ1-5; no clear D gene. The CDR3 spans 16 residues. V was trimmed by 5 bases and J by 2 bases, leaving 16 bases between them. CDR1 and CDR2 from the germline V gene are SGHNT and YENEEA. DNA for the CDR3: TGTGCCAGCAGCCAAGACATGTCGGTTGGCAATCAGCCCCAGCATTTT. Its protein product is CASSQDMSVGNQPQHF.

This clonotype was detected only a few times. CDR3 sequence: CASSQQGGVEQYF. CDR3 in DNA: TGTGCCAGTAGTCAACAGGGGGGCGTCGAGCAGTACTTC. The V call is TRBV19, the J call TRBJ2-7; 8 bases match TRBD1. The CDR3 loop spans 13 amino acids. CDR1 LNHDA and CDR2 SQIVND come from the germline V gene (reference sequence). After removal of 5 bases from V and 6 bases from J, the junction contained 6 bases not matched to a gene.

This rearrangement joins TRBV7-3 to TRBJ1-2; possibly TRBD1 for D (5 bases). The CDR3 is 16 amino acids. Germline values: CDR1 SGHTA, CDR2 FQGTGA. V was pared by 7 bases and J by 6 bases, with 24 bases between. The CDR3: CASTRQRNAVVHGYTF. The CDR3 DNA reads TGTGCCAGCACAAGACAGAGGAACGCGGTTGTACATGGCTACACCTTC.

To note about this clonotype: One junction end does not reproduce the germline sequence, and a read error may be involved. CDR3 loop: CASSVELRGIDEQFF. For the CDR3, the DNA is TGTGCCAGCAGCGTAGAGCTGAGAGGCATAGATGAGCAGTTCTTC. This rearrangement joins TRBV11-3 to TRBJ2-1, with D uncertain. Germline V CDR1 and CDR2: SGHNT, YENEEA. This CDR3 comprises 15 residues.

Comment on this clonotype: The junction does not match germline at one end; this may be a read error. The chain combines TRBV7-9 with TRBJ2-3; TRBD2 is a possible D gene (6 bases). CDR3 size: 14 residues. The germline CDR1 and CDR2 sequences are SEHNR and FQNEAQ (reference sequence). CDR3 coding DNA: TGTGCCAGCAGCTTTCAAAGAGGTGGGGGGACGGAGGAGTTT. Its protein product is CASSFQRGGGTEEF. Variable domain in full (rest from reference TRBV7-9 and TRBJ2-3): DTGVSQNPRHKITKRGQNVTFRCDPISEHNRLYWYRQTLGQGPEFLTYFQNEAQLEKSRLLSDRFSAERPKGSFSTLEIQRTEQGDSAMYLCASSFQRGGGTEEFGPGTRLTVL.

Regarding this clonotype: A read error may account for a junction end that differs from germline. The rearrangement joins TRBV9 to TRBJ1-5; TRBD1 agrees at 7 bases. The CDR3 is 13 residues long. In germline, CDR1 is SGDLS, CDR2 YYNGEE. The CDR3 reads CASSEAGTEGYTF. Here the CDR3 DNA reads TGTGCCAGCAGCGAGGCAGGGACAGAGGGCTACACTTTT.

The rearrangement joins TRBV6-2 or TRBV6-3 to TRBJ2-6; 8 positions match TRBD1. J gave up 0 bases and V 8 bases, and 15 bases lay outside the gene matches. Looked up from germline, CDR1 is MNHEY and CDR2 is SVGEGT. This CDR3 has 19 residues. The CDR3 sequence: CASLTRTGNQVSGANVLTF. CDR3 sequence (DNA): TGTGCCAGCTTAACGAGGACAGGGAATCAGGTCTCTGGGGCCAACGTCCTGACTTTC.

About this clonotype itself: The CDR3 ends on some other residue instead of the conserved phenylalanine or tryptophan, so this is likely a read error. Because the CDR3's place on the DNA is in doubt, the DNA is left out and the CDR3 is given as listed by TCRdb. The chain uses TRBV11-2 and TRBJ2-3; the table's D call, TRBD1, has no DNA check behind it. Both ends counted, the CDR3 spans 13 residues. CDR1 SGHAT and CDR2 FQNNGV come from the germline V gene. The chain's CDR3 is CASSPGTADHTDT.

CDR3 in amino acids: CSPRDWGDEQFF. The CDR3 region has the DNA TGTTCTCCCAGAGACTGGGGGGATGAGCAGTTCTTC. V gene TRBV24-1 combines with J gene TRBJ2-1; D is perhaps TRBD2 (6 bases). This CDR3 is built from 12 residues. Germline values: CDR1 KGHDR, CDR2 SFDVKD.

This chain uses TRBV7-8 with TRBJ2-7; 7 bases line up with TRBD1. J gave up 6 bases and V 3 bases, and 17 bases lay outside the gene matches. The CDR3 has 17 amino acids. Germline V gives CDR1 SGHVS, CDR2 FQNEAQ. CDR3 protein: CASSFSPDGTALSEQYV. The CDR3 DNA is TGTGCCAGCAGCTTTTCTCCAGACGGGACAGCCCTCTCCGAGCAGTACGTC.

A remark on this clonotype: The junction and the germline gene differ at one end; a read error may be behind it. The rearrangement links TRBV24-1 to TRBJ2-1; D gene ambiguous. The CDR3 runs to 13 residues. In germline, CDR1 is KGHDR, CDR2 SFDVKD. The CDR3 loop is CATSDKKRTEEFF. The CDR3 DNA is TGTGCCACCAGTGACAAGAAAAGAACTGAGGAGTTCTTC.